This T cell receptor (beta chain) was recovered during a study of identical twins. Findings of the study overall: Out-of-frame TCR alpha sharing observed in monozygotic twins exceeded model estimates.

In this sample, this clonotype turned up many times. Its target is unknown. Trimming removed 6 bases at V and 7 bases at J, with 16 bases between. The length of the CDR3 is 14 residues. A universal primer site was added by template switching, and unique molecular identifiers were carried by the cDNA. MiXCR, applied by TCRdb to the 5' RACE reads, yields one record per CDR3 protein. The sample yields roughly 710,000 distinct CDR3 sequences, 5.5% to 6.5% seen once. All of the donors were Caucasians in good health. The chain combines TRBV12-3 or TRBV12-4 with TRBJ2-1, with D perhaps TRBD2 (6 bases). The sequence came from a man between 18 and 35 years old in good health. The sequenced sample was naive T cells sorted from blood. CDR3 residues: CASRLTSSRNEQFF. The CDR3 DNA reads as TGTGCCAGCAGGCTGACTAGTTCCAGGAATGAGCAGTTCTTC.